This entry is about one T cell receptor (beta chain). The antigen is unknown. Clones were sequenced by immunoSEQ multiplex PCR, and TCRdb holds only the in-frame ones, with some missing. Of roughly 2.2 million clones detected, roughly 92% appear once; the ten largest clones hold approximately 0.41%. Adult donors, all healthy and HIV-negative, had no recent acute infections or vaccinations. Every donor, a Caucasian adult, lived in Nashville, Tennessee. Germline lookup yields CDR1 MNHEY and CDR2 SMNVEV (reference sequence). V shed 6 bases and J 2 bases; nucleotides not matched to a gene: 9. This CDR3 contains 15 residues. The data originate from a study of shared clonotypes between healthy human individuals. On the study more broadly: CD8 memory received one plate per donor, CD8 naive two, CD4 memory three and CD4 naive three. Study observations and caveats: When compared with the clonotypes that were shared by all four sorted-subset donors, the non-shared clonotypes turned out to have lower generation probabilities.

This chain links TRBV27 with TRBJ2-7, with 8 bases aligning to TRBD1. The sample taken for sequencing was naive CD4+ T cells from PBMCs. The subset denotes: CD45RA+ positively selected. The clonotype was recovered from a man aged 18 to 29 in good health. Some clones in this sample may be carry-over from other donors' samples. CDR3 in amino acids: CASRTRQGSAYEQYF. CDR3 coding DNA: TGTGCCAGCAGGACCCGACAGGGGTCAGCCTACGAGCAGTACTTC.